This TCR beta chain was recorded in a study of T cells in Graves' hyperthyroidism and ophthalmopathy. The CDR3 sequence is 12 residues long. V was cut by 2 bases and J by 4 bases, with 5 bases left in between. CDR1 and CDR2 (germline): SQVTM, ANQGSEA. The source material, RNA transcripts, was used to amplify TCR beta CDR3 regions. TCR CDR3 underwent first-round RT-PCR with the HTBI primer set. TCRdb recomputed calls from the multiplex PCR reads with MiXCR, one row per CDR3 protein. This sample has 640,000 or so distinct CDR3 sequences, with about 15% found just once. A word on this clonotype: The antigen is not known.

Points from the study as a whole: Ophthalmopathy was identified by the model a median around 6.9 months ahead of onset.

The sequence came from a woman in her thirties or forties with Graves' ophthalmopathy. The sample comprised blood. The chain combines TRBV29-1 with TRBJ2-2; D might be TRBD1 (5 bases). The CDR3 reads CSVERGTGELFF. CDR3 DNA: TGCAGCGTTGAAAGGGGCACCGGGGAGCTGTTTTTT.